This T cell receptor beta chain was documented in a study of long-term antiretroviral therapy in people with HIV. Study observations and caveats: Clones that had undergone expansion before ART prevailed in the repertoire throughout all time points. Repertoires in HIV (unlike those of controls) had narrower CDR3 length ranges.

Trimming removed 3 bases at V and 0 bases at J, with 11 bases between. The germline V gene has CDR1 MNHEY and CDR2 SMNVEV (reference sequence). The CDR3 loop spans 16 amino acids. As to this clone: What it recognizes is unknown.

The assay, immunoSEQ v3.0, was run at survey level. In sequencing, about 40,000-50,000 T-cell genomes per sample were targeted. Sequencing was performed with immunoSEQ multiplex PCR; in TCRdb, only in-frame clones are kept and a portion is missing. The repertoire holds roughly 35,000 clones, with 85% as singletons. This receptor was identified in a man between 18 and 35 years old with HIV. The sequencing used unsorted PBMCs, collected approximately 3.3 years after starting antiretroviral therapy. The V and J genes are TRBV27 and TRBJ1-4; D unclear. The DNA for the CDR3 is TGTGCCAGCAGTTTTGGCAGCTTAGCAACTAATGAAAAACTGTTTTTT. Translated, it gives CASSFGSLATNEKLFF.